Following are 21 T cell receptor beta chains from one sample sequenced in a study of T cells in Graves' hyperthyroidism and ophthalmopathy. Researchers amplified the TCR beta CDR3 regions from RNA transcripts. The HTBI primer set drove a first-round RT-PCR of the TCR CDR3. Each CDR3 protein gets one entry after TCRdb re-called the multiplex PCR reads with MiXCR. The sample lists around 610,000 distinct CDR3 sequences, about 14% seen once, with 3.5% to 4.5% in the top ten. Sequencing was performed on blood. The receptor set was obtained from a woman between 35 and 50 years old with Graves' ophthalmopathy.

This clonotype was picked up many times. This sequence joins TRBV6-4 and TRBJ1-6; D is ambiguous. V was cut by 3 bases and J by 8 bases, with 8 bases left in between. Looked up from germline, CDR1 is MRHNA and CDR2 is SNTAGT. The CDR3 loop spans 13 amino acids. The CDR3 coding sequence is TGTGCCAGCAGTGAGGTTTCGGATTCACCCCTCCACTTT. Protein: CASSEVSDSPLHF.

This clonotype was counted at least ten times. The rearrangement uses TRBV28 and TRBJ1-3, with 7 bases identical to TRBD1. The germline gives CDR1 MDHEN, CDR2 SYDVKM. CDR3 length equals 14 residues. V shed 5 bases and J 3 bases; nucleotides not matched to a gene: 4. The CDR3 bases are TGTGCCAGCAGTCCAGGGACAGATGGAAACACCATATATTTT. It codes for CASSPGTDGNTIYF.

At least ten counts were recorded for this clonotype. The rearrangement links TRBV6-5 to TRBJ2-5; 9 nucleotides align to TRBD2. The CDR3 length is 16 residues. The V segment lost 5 bases and the J segment 4 bases; nucleotides outside the gene matches: 11. The germline V gene encodes CDR1 MNHEY and CDR2 SVGAGI. CDR3 protein: CASSPEAGGGLETQYF. CDR3 nucleotide sequence: TGTGCCAGCAGTCCGGAAGCGGGAGGTGGTTTAGAGACCCAGTACTTC.

This clonotype appeared many times. The CDR3 loop reads CASRGGQGIAGDSNQPQHF. In DNA, the CDR3 is TGTGCCAGCAGGGGGGGACAGGGAATCGCGGGGGATAGCAATCAGCCCCAGCATTTT. The chain carries TRBV28 and TRBJ1-5; TRBD1 matches 9 bases. CDR3 length: 19 residues. With V trimmed by 6 bases and J by 0 bases, 15 bases remained unmatched. CDR1 is MDHEN and CDR2 is SYDVKM in the germline V gene.

This clonotype has just a few counts. The V gene is TRBV29-1, the J gene TRBJ2-1; 10 nucleotides match TRBD2. The V segment lost 3 bases and the J segment 9 bases; nucleotides outside the gene matches: 8. The germline CDR1 and CDR2 sequences are SQVTM and ANQGSEA. The CDR3 loop spans 14 amino acids. The CDR3 sequence is CSVEWLAGDLEQFF. The CDR3 nucleotides read TGCAGCGTTGAGTGGCTAGCGGGAGATCTTGAGCAGTTCTTC.

This clonotype was seen at least ten times. This chain connects TRBV9 to TRBJ2-6; TRBD2 is a possible D gene (5 bases). The V and J ends lost 6 bases and 2 bases respectively, with 6 bases between them. Germline values: CDR1 SGDLS, CDR2 YYNGEE. The length of the CDR3 is 13 residues. CDR3 loop: CASNGAGANVLTF. In DNA form, the CDR3 reads TGTGCCAGCAACGGGGCTGGGGCCAACGTCCTGACTTTC.

This clonotype has ten or more counts. This sequence joins TRBV2 and TRBJ2-2; no reliable D call. The germline V gene encodes CDR1 SNHLY and CDR2 FYNNEI. The length of the CDR3 is 15 residues. The V gene lost 6 bases and the J gene lost 6 bases, with 17 bases spanning the gap. The CDR3 DNA is TGTGCCAGCAGAGAGTACGGCCCAACCTCCGGGGAGCTGTTTTTT. This encodes CASREYGPTSGELFF.

This clonotype was seen at least ten times. The chain employs TRBV7-2 and TRBJ2-4; no reliable D call. CDR3 length: 13 amino acids. Germline V gene data show CDR1 as SGHTA and CDR2 as FQGNSA. V lost 5 bases, J lost 10 bases, and 15 bases lay in between. The CDR3 bases are TGTGCCAGCAGCGCCCAGAAGTCTTGGATTCAGTACTTC. It specifies CASSAQKSWIQYF.

This clonotype was seen at least ten times. The V gene is TRBV27, the J gene TRBJ2-7; 10 bases align to TRBD1. This CDR3 has 13 amino acids. V shed 5 bases and J 4 bases; nucleotides not matched to a gene: 2. Germline loops: CDR1 MNHEY, CDR2 SMNVEV (reference sequence). The CDR3 DNA reads TGTGCCAGCAGTAAGGGACAGGGGTACGAGCAGTACTTC. Its translation: CASSKGQGYEQYF.

This clonotype was seen at least ten times. This chain joins TRBV5-1 and TRBJ2-5, with 11 bases identical to TRBD2. Trimming removed 0 bases from V and 1 base from J; junction bases left unmatched: 2. This CDR3 has 16 residues. Germline-derived CDR1 and CDR2 are SGHRS and YFSETQ. The chain's CDR3 is CASSLVGLAVQETQYF. The CDR3, as DNA: TGCGCCAGCAGCTTGGTGGGACTAGCGGTCCAAGAGACCCAGTACTTC.

In its sample, this clonotype was seen many times. This sequence joins TRBV28 and TRBJ2-7; 14 nucleotides agree with TRBD2. The CDR3 length is 16 residues. Germline V gene lookup returns CDR1 MDHEN and CDR2 SYDVKM. The trim removed 2 bases at V and 2 bases at J, leaving 2 bases unmatched. CDR3 coding DNA: TGTGCCAGCAGTTTAACGGGACTAGCGGGAGCCTACGAGCAGTACTTC. This sequence encodes CASSLTGLAGAYEQYF.

This clonotype was seen repeatedly, ten times or more. The chain employs TRBV20-1 and TRBJ2-5; D possibly corresponds to TRBD1 (6 bases). CDR3 length: 14 residues. Germline V gene sequence: CDR1 DFQATT, CDR2 SNEGSKA (reference sequence). The ends were cut back, 8 bases at V and 1 base at J, with 17 bases in the middle. Written as DNA, the CDR3 is TGCAGTACAACAGGGAGAAGGACCCAAGAGACCCAGTACTTC. It translates to CSTTGRRTQETQYF.

This clonotype was seen ten or more times. J is TRBJ2-5 and V is TRBV15; 10 bases map to TRBD2. After removal of 4 bases from V and 0 bases from J, the junction contained 8 bases not matched to a gene. The length of the CDR3 is 17 residues. CDR1 is LNHNV and CDR2 is YYDKDF in the germline V gene (reference sequence). CDR3 protein: CATSTRLAGPYQETQYF. The CDR3 DNA sequence: TGTGCCACCAGCACTAGACTAGCGGGCCCGTACCAAGAGACCCAGTACTTC.

The chain uses TRBV12-3 or TRBV12-4 and TRBJ1-2; TRBD1 agrees at 7 bases. CDR3 length equals 14 residues. The ends lost 4 bases at V and 4 bases at J; junction bases unmatched: 6. CDR3 protein: CASSSTGLSYGYTF. CDR3 in DNA: TGTGCCAGCAGTTCGACAGGGTTATCCTATGGCTACACCTTC.

The genes are TRBV19 and TRBJ1-6; 7 bases are shared with TRBD1. V lost 7 bases, J lost 7 bases, and 7 bases stayed unmatched. CDR1 is LNHDA and CDR2 is SQIVND in the germline V gene (reference sequence). This CDR3 has 14 residues. The CDR3 spells CASNIGQENSPLHF. DNA for the CDR3: TGTGCCAGTAACATCGGACAGGAAAATTCACCCCTCCACTTT.

This clonotype was seen repeatedly, ten times or more. The chain combines TRBV6-5 with TRBJ2-3, with D possibly being TRBD1 (6 bases). The CDR3 sequence is 14 residues long. Germline loops: CDR1 MNHEY, CDR2 SVGAGI. V was pared by 2 bases and J by 4 bases, with 10 bases between. The chain's CDR3 is CASSYVRGADTQYF. The CDR3 region has the DNA TGTGCCAGCAGTTACGTCAGGGGCGCAGATACGCAGTATTTT.

This clonotype appeared many times. The chain joins TRBV7-2 to TRBJ2-2, with D maybe TRBD1 (6 bases). The CDR3 is 15 residues long. The germline V gene encodes CDR1 SGHTA and CDR2 FQGNSA. Trimming stripped 4 bases from V and 5 bases from J, with 14 bases between. The chain's CDR3 is CASSSGHTRTGELFF. As DNA, the CDR3 is TGTGCCAGCAGCTCGGGACACACGAGGACCGGGGAGCTGTTTTTT.

This clonotype came up many times. The CDR3 spells CASSVSGLSYTF. The CDR3 region has the DNA TGTGCCAGCAGCGTATCAGGGTTGAGCTACACCTTC. The rearrangement links TRBV9 to TRBJ1-2; D perhaps matches TRBD1 (5 bases). V was shortened by 1 base and J by 9 bases, with 10 bases between the two germline ends. The length of the CDR3 is 12 residues. CDR1 SGDLS and CDR2 YYNGEE come from the germline V gene.

This clonotype appeared a few times. CDR3 in DNA: TGCGCCAGCAGCTTGGGACAGGGGGGTTCCGAGCAGTACTTC. Translation gives CASSLGQGGSEQYF. The V call is TRBV5-1, the J call TRBJ2-7, with TRBD1 matching over 9 bases. From germline, CDR1 is SGHRS and CDR2 YFSETQ. CDR3 size: 14 residues. V trimming: 0 bases; J trimming: 6 bases; junction bases outside the gene matches: 4.

The CDR3 nucleotides are TGTGCCAGCAGCCAAGGGAACAGGGACCCCTATGGCTACACCTTC. Its translation is CASSQGNRDPYGYTF. The rearrangement joins TRBV14 to TRBJ1-2, with D perhaps matching TRBD1 (6 bases). The CDR3 has 15 amino acids. The V end lost 1 base, the J end lost 4 bases, and 13 bases lay between the germline ends. The germline V gene encodes CDR1 SGHDN and CDR2 FVKESK.

This clonotype appeared many times. The gene calls are TRBV12-3 or TRBV12-4 and TRBJ2-2, with D possibly matching TRBD1 (6 bases). V was clipped by 4 bases and J by 9 bases, with 9 bases between them. The CDR3 is made up of 12 amino acids. In DNA, the CDR3 is TGTGCCAGCAGTTCCCAGGGGCGGGAGCTGTTTTTT. Translation gives CASSSQGRELFF.